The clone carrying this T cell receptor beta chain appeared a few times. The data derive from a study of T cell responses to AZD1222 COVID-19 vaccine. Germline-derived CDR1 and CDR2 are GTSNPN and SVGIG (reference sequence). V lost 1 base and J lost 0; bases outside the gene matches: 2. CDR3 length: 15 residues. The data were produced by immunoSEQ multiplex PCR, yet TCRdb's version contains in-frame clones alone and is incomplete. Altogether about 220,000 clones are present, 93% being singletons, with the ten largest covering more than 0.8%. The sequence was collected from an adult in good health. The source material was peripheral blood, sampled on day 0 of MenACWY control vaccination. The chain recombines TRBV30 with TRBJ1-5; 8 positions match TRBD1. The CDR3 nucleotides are TGTGCCTGGAGTGCGCAGGGGGCTAGCAATCAGCCCCAGCATTTT. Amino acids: CAWSAQGASNQPQHF.